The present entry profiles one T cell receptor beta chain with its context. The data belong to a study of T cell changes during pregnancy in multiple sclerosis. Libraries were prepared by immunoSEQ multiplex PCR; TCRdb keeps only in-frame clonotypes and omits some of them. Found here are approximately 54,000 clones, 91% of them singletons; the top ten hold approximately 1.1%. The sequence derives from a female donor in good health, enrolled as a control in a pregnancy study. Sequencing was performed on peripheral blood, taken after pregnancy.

CDR3 bases: TGTGCCAGCAGTTACCACCGGGGGGGCCGCGAGACCCAGTACTTC. Protein product: CASSYHRGGRETQYF. The genes are TRBV6-5 and TRBJ2-5; 8 bases match TRBD2. The CDR3 consists of 15 residues. CDR1 and CDR2 (germline): MNHEY, SVGAGI. V trimming: 2 bases; J trimming: 5 bases; junction bases outside the gene matches: 7.